This passage covers 24 T cell receptor beta chains from one sample sequenced in a study of identical twins. TCRdb re-analysed the 5' RACE reads in MiXCR, keeping a single row per CDR3 protein. The repertoire has about 200,000 distinct CDR3 sequences, roughly 7.1% of them found once; the top ten carry roughly 14%. These same data were also listed under a study on T cells expressing NK-cell markers.

Sample: CD8+ T cells sorted from blood. The receptors were sampled from a woman aged 18 to 35 in good health.

This clonotype was seen many times. The CDR3 here is CATSSDGTSGGLSYNEQFF. DNA of the CDR3: TGTGCCACCAGCAGCGATGGGACTAGCGGGGGCCTCTCCTACAATGAGCAGTTCTTC. The chain carries TRBV15 and TRBJ2-1, with TRBD2 identical over 14 bases. Germline values: CDR1 LNHNV, CDR2 YYDKDF (reference sequence). The V gene end was trimmed by 3 bases and the J gene end by 0 bases; junction bases not matched to a gene: 7. This CDR3 is built from 19 residues.

The chain combines TRBV10-3 with TRBJ1-2; D is ambiguous. The germline CDR1 and CDR2 sequences are ENHRY and SYGVKD. Deletions cut 6 bases from V and 9 bases from J, with 8 bases between. The CDR3 is 10 amino acids. The CDR3 reads CAIRSSSYTF. CDR3 nucleotide sequence: TGTGCCATCAGGAGTAGTAGCTACACCTTC.

This clonotype came up a few times. The gene calls are TRBV13 and TRBJ2-3; TRBD2 matches at 8 bases. The J segment lost 6 bases and the V segment lost 3 bases, leaving 5 bases of the junction unmatched. This CDR3 contains 14 residues. Germline assignment: CDR1 PRHDT and CDR2 FYEKMQ (reference sequence). The chain's CDR3 is CASSLGLAGDTQYF. CDR3 coding DNA: TGTGCCAGCAGCTTGGGGCTAGCGGGTGATACGCAGTATTTT.

The chain is built from TRBV14 and TRBJ1-1; unclear D gene. Trimming shortened V by 3 bases and J by 2 bases, and 19 bases separated the two germline ends. CDR3 length equals 17 residues. Germline loops: CDR1 SGHDN, CDR2 FVKESK. The CDR3 DNA reads as TGTGCCAGCAGCCACCCCGAAGTGGGAGGACCTAACACTGAAGCTTTCTTT. Translation: CASSHPEVGGPNTEAFF. Together with reference TRBV14 and TRBJ1-1, the CDR3 gives the full variable domain: EAGVTQFPSHSVIEKGQTVTLRCDPISGHDNLYWYRRVMGKEIKFLLHFVKESKQDESGMPNNRFLAERTGGTYSTLKVQPAELEDSGVYFCASSHPEVGGPNTEAFFGQGTRLTVV.

This clonotype showed up many times. The chain carries TRBV6-5 and TRBJ1-1; D ambiguous. This CDR3 contains 14 residues. V shed 0 bases and J shed 1 base, with 6 bases lying between them. Germline lookup yields CDR1 MNHEY and CDR2 SVGAGI. CDR3 nucleotide sequence: TGTGCCAGCAGTTACTCGATCCGGAACACTGAAGCTTTCTTT. This translates into CASSYSIRNTEAFF.

The sample holds a few counts of this clonotype. The chain employs TRBV12-3 or TRBV12-4 and TRBJ1-1, with unresolved D. The CDR3 loop spans 14 amino acids. Trimming stripped 4 bases from V and 3 bases from J, with 12 bases between. The CDR3 region is CASSWGVRDTEAFF. CDR3 sequence (DNA): TGTGCCAGCAGTTGGGGTGTGAGGGACACTGAAGCTTTCTTT.

This clonotype has a count of ten or more. V is TRBV6-2 or TRBV6-3 and J is TRBJ2-3, with D perhaps being TRBD1 or TRBD2 (6 bases each). Germline V CDR1 and CDR2: MNHEY, SVGEGT. Trimming took off 5 bases at V and 4 bases at J, with 16 bases between the two ends. The CDR3 covers 15 residues. The CDR3 is CASSVGGSSADTQYF. The CDR3 DNA reads as TGTGCCAGCAGTGTCGGGGGCTCCAGCGCAGATACGCAGTATTTT.

This clonotype was seen a handful of times. The genes are TRBV9 and TRBJ1-2; no firm D call. The CDR3 spans 14 residues. Germline V CDR1 and CDR2: SGDLS, YYNGEE. V lost 3 bases, J lost 6 bases, and 15 bases lay in between. CDR3 region: CASSAGVTWDGYTF. As DNA, the CDR3 is TGTGCCAGCAGCGCCGGCGTTACTTGGGATGGCTACACCTTC.

This clonotype occurred many times. This chain joins TRBV2 and TRBJ2-7, with D unresolved. Germline values: CDR1 SNHLY, CDR2 FYNNEI. V lost 7 bases and J 0 bases, leaving 4 bases between the germline ends. The CDR3 length is 11 residues. In DNA form, the CDR3 reads TGTGCCAGCATCGGCTCCTACGAGCAGTACTTC. Protein sequence: CASIGSYEQYF. Full variable domain (missing parts from reference TRBV2 and TRBJ2-7): EPEVTQTPSHQVTQMGQEVILRCVPISNHLYFYWYRQILGQKVEFLVSFYNNEISEKSEIFDDQFSVERPDGSNFTLKIRSTKLEDSAMYFCASIGSYEQYFGPGTRLTVT.

The chain recombines TRBV9 with TRBJ2-7; D gene uncertain. V lost 0 bases and J 2 bases, leaving 6 bases between the germline ends. The CDR3 contains 13 residues. Germline V lookup: CDR1 SGDLS, CDR2 YYNGEE. Here the CDR3 reads CASSVAETYEQYF. CDR3 in DNA: TGTGCCAGCAGCGTAGCTGAGACCTACGAGCAGTACTTC. The variable domain in full, completed from reference TRBV9 and TRBJ2-7, reads DSGVTQTPKHLITATGQRVTLRCSPRSGDLSVYWYQQSLDQGLQFLIQYYNGEERAKGNILERFSAQQFPDLHSELNLSSLELGDSALYFCASSVAETYEQYFGPGTRLTVT.

This rearrangement joins TRBV12-3 or TRBV12-4 to TRBJ1-2; 9 bases match TRBD1. This CDR3 has 14 residues. V shed 5 bases, J shed 6 bases, and the junction held 7 bases outside the gene matches. CDR3 coding DNA: TGTGCCAGCAGTATAGGGACAGGGAAGCATGGCTACACCTTC. As protein: CASSIGTGKHGYTF.

This clonotype was recorded at least ten times. The rearrangement joins TRBV7-9 to TRBJ2-1; D is unresolved. This CDR3 is 15 amino acids long. The germline gives CDR1 SEHNR, CDR2 FQNEAQ (reference sequence). V lost 5 bases and J 3 bases, leaving 14 bases between the germline ends. This chain's CDR3 is CASSHSLGLYNEQFF. The DNA for the CDR3 is TGTGCCAGCAGCCATTCTCTAGGCCTCTACAATGAGCAGTTCTTC.

The genes are TRBV12-5 and TRBJ1-1; D is undetermined. This CDR3 contains 12 residues. V lost 6 bases, J lost 4 bases, and 9 bases lay in between. Per the germline V gene, CDR1 is LGHNT and CDR2 is FRNRAP. The CDR3 is CASGIDATEAFF. CDR3 nucleotide sequence: TGTGCTAGTGGGATAGACGCCACTGAAGCTTTCTTT.

This clonotype was recorded at least ten times. The chain recombines TRBV20-1 with TRBJ2-1; perhaps TRBD2 as D (7 bases). This CDR3 contains 12 residues. V was trimmed by 6 bases and J by 9 bases, leaving 15 bases between them. Germline loops: CDR1 DFQATT, CDR2 SNEGSKA (reference sequence). CDR3 nucleotides: TGCAGTGCGAACAAGGGGGGGCCTGAGCAGTTCTTC. Its protein is CSANKGGPEQFF.

CDR3 loop: CASAGQKNTGELFF. As DNA, the CDR3 is TGTGCTTCCGCGGGCCAGAAGAACACCGGGGAGCTGTTTTTT. The rearrangement uses TRBV6-1 and TRBJ2-2; D perhaps matches TRBD2 (5 bases). The CDR3 spans 14 residues. Per germline, CDR1 MNHNS and CDR2 SASEGT.

This clonotype was recorded many times. V usage is TRBV4-2 and J usage is TRBJ2-3, with D possibly matching TRBD1 (6 bases). CDR1 and CDR2 from the germline V gene are LGHNA and YNFKEQ. The CDR3 is made up of 17 amino acids. The germline V and J ends were trimmed by 0 bases and 3 bases, with 16 bases remaining between them. The CDR3 reads CASSQDGQGWGTDTQYF. Written as DNA, the CDR3 is TGTGCCAGCAGCCAAGATGGCCAGGGGTGGGGGACAGATACGCAGTATTTT.

This chain links TRBV5-6 with TRBJ2-1; a weak D match, TRBD2 (5 bases). Germline V CDR1 and CDR2: SGHDT, YYEEEE. The CDR3 is 16 residues long. V gave up 5 bases and J gave up 5 bases, with 20 bases separating them. CDR3 protein: CASSPIHLTRNNEQFF. CDR3 nucleotide sequence: TGTGCCAGCAGTCCGATCCACCTTACTAGAAACAATGAGCAGTTCTTC.

This clonotype was counted many times. This chain connects TRBV7-9 to TRBJ1-1; the D is unclear. The germline V and J ends were trimmed by 5 bases and 2 bases, with 15 bases remaining between them. There are 15 residues in the CDR3. CDR1 and CDR2 (germline): SEHNR, FQNEAQ (reference sequence). This chain's CDR3 is CASSDALRKNTEAFF. The CDR3 bases are TGTGCCAGCAGCGACGCATTAAGAAAAAACACTGAAGCTTTCTTT. Using reference TRBV7-9 and TRBJ1-1 for the parts outside the CDR3, the full variable domain is DTGVSQNPRHKITKRGQNVTFRCDPISEHNRLYWYRQTLGQGPEFLTYFQNEAQLEKSRLLSDRFSAERPKGSFSTLEIQRTEQGDSAMYLCASSDALRKNTEAFFGQGTRLTVV.

In this sample, this clonotype turned up a few times. This chain links TRBV6-5 with TRBJ2-5, with a tentative D call TRBD2 (6 bases). This CDR3 is built from 13 residues. Germline V gene data show CDR1 as MNHEY and CDR2 as SVGAGI. With 2 bases removed from V and 5 bases from J, the gap between germline ends came to 9 bases. The DNA of the CDR3 is TGTGCCAGCAGTTACATAGGGAGGGAGACCCAGTACTTC. Amino acid sequence: CASSYIGRETQYF.

Many counts were recorded for this clonotype. The rearrangement uses TRBV7-2 and TRBJ2-3, with 8 bases identical to TRBD2. With V trimmed by 3 bases and J by 5 bases, 10 bases remained unmatched. CDR1 is SGHTA, CDR2 FQGNSA, per germline. CDR3 length: 16 residues. CDR3: CASSFGLSGRGDTQYF. CDR3 nucleotide sequence: TGTGCCAGCAGCTTTGGGTTAAGCGGGAGAGGAGATACGCAGTATTTT.

The chain is built from TRBV7-9 and TRBJ2-3; possible D gene TRBD2, 7 bases. CDR1 is SEHNR and CDR2 is FQNEAQ in the germline V gene (reference sequence). The CDR3 has 15 amino acids. Trimming took off 3 bases at V and 6 bases at J, with 16 bases between the two ends. The DNA of the CDR3 is TGTGCCAGCAGCTTTGGGGGGGGGGCCCCCGATACGCAGTATTTT. It yields the protein CASSFGGGAPDTQYF.

This clonotype was detected a few times. This chain links TRBV29-1 with TRBJ1-1; possible D gene TRBD1, 5 bases. V was clipped by 7 bases and J by 2 bases, with 11 bases between them. Germline lookup yields CDR1 SQVTM and CDR2 ANQGSEA. There are 12 residues in the CDR3. The CDR3 protein is CSGGRINTEAFF. As DNA, the CDR3 is TGCAGCGGGGGACGGATTAACACTGAAGCTTTCTTT.

The chain combines TRBV10-2 with TRBJ2-3; 8 nucleotides match TRBD2. Germline V gene data show CDR1 as WSHSY and CDR2 as SAAADI. Trimming at V came to 11 bases and at J to 2 bases, leaving 18 bases not matched to a gene. The CDR3 contains 17 residues. The CDR3 sequence: CAGSSVRGAQSTDTQYF. The CDR3 DNA is TGCGCCGGTTCTTCCGTGCGGGGGGCGCAATCCACAGATACGCAGTATTTT.

This clonotype showed up just a few times. The chain uses TRBV6-2 or TRBV6-3 and TRBJ2-1; maybe TRBD2 (6 bases). Germline CDR1 and CDR2: MNHEY and SVGEGT. The CDR3 is made up of 13 amino acids. Trimming removed 1 base from V and 8 bases from J, with 9 bases in between. The CDR3 is CASSYWERDEQFF. CDR3 sequence (DNA): TGTGCCAGCAGTTACTGGGAGCGGGATGAGCAGTTCTTC.